This T cell receptor beta chain comes out of a study of T cell responses to AZD1222 COVID-19 vaccine. Regarding the study as a whole: Donors in the cohort were predominantly white British and more often female, and clonal diversity was possibly underestimated.

Germline V lookup: CDR1 SNHLY, CDR2 FYNNEI. The CDR3 extends over 14 amino acids. V lost 5 bases, J lost 2 bases, and 1 base stayed unmatched. The table came from immunoSEQ multiplex PCR; TCRdb's copy has only in-frame clones and leaves some out. Among around 150,000 clones listed, 88% were seen once. Concerning this clone itself: The antigen remains undetermined.

V is TRBV2 and J is TRBJ2-2; TRBD2 aligns across 8 bases. The sequence came from an adult in good health. The sample in question was peripheral blood, obtained on day 0 of AZD1222 vaccination. This CDR3 is CASSTSGNTGELFF. Here the CDR3 DNA reads TGTGCCAGCAGTACTAGCGGAAACACCGGGGAGCTGTTTTTT.